The T cell receptor (beta chain) described here comes from a study of blood T cell repertoires in COVID-19. Turning to the study itself: COVID-19 samples, acute and convalescent, were from the United States, Italy and Spain. PBMCs, B-cell-depleted T cells, or T cells provided the cDNA or gDNA that made up the material.

Libraries were prepared by immunoSEQ multiplex PCR; TCRdb keeps only in-frame clonotypes and omits some of them. The sample lists approximately 500,000 clones, more than 75% occurring once. The age range of participants was about 18 to 89 years, with residence in about two dozen US areas. Recovered participants had two consecutive negative NP/OP PCR tests, healthcare professional clearance, or symptom resolution. Germline V lookup: CDR1 SGHKS, CDR2 YYEKEE (reference sequence). V lost 1 base and J lost 7; bases outside the gene matches: 2. The CDR3 loop spans 14 amino acids. The sequenced material came from PBMCs or T cells enriched from blood (not recorded which). This TCR was sampled from a woman aged 40 to 50 who had recovered from COVID-19. The chain couples TRBV5-5 to TRBJ2-1, with 10 bases fitting TRBD1. CDR3 coding DNA: TGTGCCAGCAGCTTGTGGACAGGGGGAAATGAGCAGTTCTTC. This codes for CASSLWTGGNEQFF.